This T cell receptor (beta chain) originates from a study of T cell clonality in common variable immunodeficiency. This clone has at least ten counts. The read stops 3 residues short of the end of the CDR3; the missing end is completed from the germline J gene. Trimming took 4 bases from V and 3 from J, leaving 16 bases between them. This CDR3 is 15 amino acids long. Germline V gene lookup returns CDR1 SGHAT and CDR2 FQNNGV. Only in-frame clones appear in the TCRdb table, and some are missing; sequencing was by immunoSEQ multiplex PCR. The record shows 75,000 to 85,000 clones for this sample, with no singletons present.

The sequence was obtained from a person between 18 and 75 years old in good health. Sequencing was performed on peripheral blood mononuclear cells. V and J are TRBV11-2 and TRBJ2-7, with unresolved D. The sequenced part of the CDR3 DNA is TGTGCCAGCAGCTCCCGGGTGGATGTTCGCTACGAG. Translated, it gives CASSSRVDVRYE. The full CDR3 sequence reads CASSSRVDVRYEQYF.